Described below is a single T cell receptor beta chain sequence and its context. Its antigen remains undetermined. No clone much larger than this one lies a single base away; base qualities are absent. The immunoSEQ Assay, a bias-controlled multiplex PCR, was used to amplify TCRbeta CDR3 regions from genomic DNA. For the original study's pipeline: The number of nucleated cells in each sample was estimated by amplification of reference gene primers within the assay. Sequence reads were collapsed and filtered to measure the absolute abundance of every unique TCRbeta CDR3 rearrangement. For each sample, productive Simpson clonality was calculated as the square root of Simpson's diversity index across productive rearrangements. This immuneACCESS table, as held by TCRdb, lists in-frame sequences with V and J called but not all clones. Of the missing ones, under half trace to an unresolved V gene in checked studies; the others have no known cause. The V and J calls and clone size were taken over from that table, and D and trimming were inferred from the DNA. The sample table records roughly 66,000 clones; approximately 82% of these occur just once. The biggest ten clones account for about 7% of the sample.

This sample was taken from a study of blood T cell repertoires in COVID-19 (dated by TCRdb to between 2020 and 2021). About the study as a whole: Collaborator samples came from the United States, Italy and Spain and covered acute and convalescent phases of COVID-19. Sample metadata almost always included a de-identified subject ID, COVID-19 status, age in years and sex. The repertoires were released in a freely available public database meant as a resource for research on the immune response to SARS-CoV-2. The samples were drawn from the first 160 participants of the ongoing ImmuneRACE study and from 950 to 1,500 subjects provided by 6 global collaborators. Where HLA class I and class II types were available, the types were taken from metadata supplied by the sample provider, not from assay-based typing. Deeply sampled blood TCRbeta repertoires from subjects exposed to, actively infected with, or recovered from COVID-19 were included in the dataset. The material from the prospective study consisted of cDNA or gDNA derived from T cells, B-cell-depleted T cells, or PBMCs. What the work shows at the level of the full study, not this receptor alone: The amount of clinical and demographic metadata varied by source and participant and was provided uncurated.

Collaborating institutions collected whole blood in K2EDTA tubes following their own protocols. For TCRbeta analysis, collaborator samples were shipped as frozen whole blood, as isolated PBMCs, or as DNA extracted from either sample type. V is clipped by 0 bases and J by 5 bases, and the sequence between their germline boundaries is 10 bases long. The CDR3 covers 14 residues, taking in both the cysteine and the phenylalanine. Only CDR3 DNA remains: 42 bases, in frame from the first base. The germline V gene supplies CDR1 MNHEY and CDR2 SVGAGI. Material for sequencing was peripheral blood. The receptor was isolated from a man in his 60s with acute or convalescent COVID-19. The chain was built from TRBV6-5 and TRBJ1-1; no D segment can be confidently identified. The base sequence is TGTGCCAGCAGTTACTCCGAGCGTGGGACTGAAGCTTTCTTT. Its translation is CASSYSERGTEAFF.